This paragraph covers one T cell receptor beta chain sequence. Authors' processing steps: Estimated nucleated cell counts came from reference gene primer amplification. Method: immunoSEQ multiplex PCR; TCRdb's copy keeps in-frame clones and lacks some. The V and J calls and clone size were taken over from that table, and D and trimming were inferred from the DNA. The sample yields some 200,000 clones, 70% to 90% seen once. The trim removed 0 bases at V and 7 bases at J, leaving 7 bases unmatched. The CDR3 spans 15 residues. The germline V gene has CDR1 MNHEY and CDR2 SVGEGT. This entry comes from a study of blood T cell repertoires in COVID-19. Turning to the study itself: Both acute and convalescent COVID-19 samples were obtained from the United States, Italy and Spain. From T cells, B-cell-depleted T cells, or PBMCs came the material, which was cDNA or gDNA.

This clonotype was obtained from a woman between 65 and 79 years old with acute or convalescent COVID-19. Sequenced material: peripheral blood. This chain uses TRBV6-2 or TRBV6-3 with TRBJ2-5; 8 bases are a match to TRBD2. In DNA, the CDR3 is TGTGCCAGCAGTTACTCGAGTACTAGCGGAGGGACCCAGTACTTC. Translation gives CASSYSSTSGGTQYF.